This TCR beta chain originates from a study of blood T cell repertoires in COVID-19 (dated by TCRdb to the early 2020s). Study-level background: Collaborator samples came from the United States, Italy and Spain and covered acute and convalescent phases of COVID-19. The sample metadata nearly always contained a de-identified subject ID, COVID-19 status, age in years and sex. Where available, HLA class I and class II types were obtained from metadata supplied by the sample provider rather than from assay-based typing. Subjects who had been exposed to COVID-19, were actively infected with it, or had recovered from it provided the deeply sampled blood TCRbeta repertoires that made up the dataset. The repertoires were made available in a free public database intended to serve as a resource for research on the immune response to SARS-CoV-2. The material from the prospective study consisted of cDNA or gDNA derived from T cells, B-cell-depleted T cells, or PBMCs. Samples were obtained from the ongoing ImmuneRACE study (first 160 participants) and from 1,254 subjects provided by 6 global collaborators. The study at large found these results: The quantity of clinical and demographic metadata differed by source and by participant and was supplied without curation.

One collaborating source in Seattle enrolled patients during active infection and followed them longitudinally through the course of disease. The collaborating institutions used their own protocols to collect whole blood in K2EDTA tubes. For TCRbeta analysis, collaborators shipped samples as frozen whole blood, isolated PBMCs, or DNA extracted from either of those sample types. Worth noting for this clone: Its antigen specificity is not known. No much larger clonotype is one base removed from it; base qualities were not supplied.

TCRbeta CDR3 regions were amplified from genomic DNA using the immunoSEQ Assay, a bias-controlled multiplex PCR. Concerning the study's data processing: The number of nucleated cells in each sample was estimated by amplification of reference gene primers within the assay. To quantify the absolute abundance of each unique TCRbeta CDR3 rearrangement, sequence reads were collapsed and filtered. For each sample, productive Simpson clonality was calculated as the square root of Simpson's diversity index across productive rearrangements. Drawn from immuneACCESS, this table holds only the in-frame rearrangements with V and J called that TCRdb kept. Clones are partly lost; checked studies trace under half to an unresolved V gene and leave the rest unexplained. The V and J calls and clone size are taken from that table; D and trimming were inferred from the DNA. The sample data list roughly 150,000 clones, and about 85% of these were observed just once. 5.5% to 8% of the sample goes to the ten largest clones.

At the junction V is shortened by 2 bases and J by 6 bases, with 10 bases in between. CDR1 and CDR2 were assigned from the germline V gene as SGHTA and FQGTGA. Counted from cysteine to phenylalanine, this CDR3 has 13 amino acids. The kept DNA is CDR3 alone, 39 bases in frame from the first base. This receptor was obtained from a man at least 80 years old with COVID-19, enrolled during active disease. Sample: peripheral blood. The rearrangement joined TRBV7-3 to TRBJ1-2; the D segment cannot be called with confidence. The CDR3: CASSLSGSDGYTF. The DNA reads as follows: TGTGCCAGCAGCTTATCGGGTAGTGATGGCTACACCTTC.